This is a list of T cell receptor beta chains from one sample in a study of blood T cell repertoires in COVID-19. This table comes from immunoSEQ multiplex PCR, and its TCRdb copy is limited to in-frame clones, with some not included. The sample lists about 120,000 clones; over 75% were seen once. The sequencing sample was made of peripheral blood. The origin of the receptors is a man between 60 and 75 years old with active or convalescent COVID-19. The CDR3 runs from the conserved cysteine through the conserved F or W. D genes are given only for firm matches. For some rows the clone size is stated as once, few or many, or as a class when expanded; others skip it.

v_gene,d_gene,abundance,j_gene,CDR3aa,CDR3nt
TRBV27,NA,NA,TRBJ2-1,CASSLSAGDEQFF,TGTGCCAGCAGTTTATCCGCGGGCGATGAGCAGTTCTTC
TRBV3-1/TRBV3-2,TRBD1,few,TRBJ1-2,CASSLPGTGYGYTF,TGTGCCAGCAGCCTACCCGGGACAGGTTATGGCTACACCTTC
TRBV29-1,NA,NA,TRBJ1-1,CSVLLLTTEAFF,TGCAGCGTGTTGTTACTAACCACTGAAGCTTTCTTT
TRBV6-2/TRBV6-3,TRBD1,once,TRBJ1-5,CASSYTNGQGTGVQPQHF,TGTGCCAGCAGTTACACCAACGGACAGGGGACGGGAGTGCAGCCCCAGCATTTT
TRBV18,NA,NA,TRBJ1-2,CASSPRSENYGYTF,TGTGCCAGCTCACCACGTTCAGAAAACTATGGCTACACCTTC
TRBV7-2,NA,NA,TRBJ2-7,CASSFSDYEQYF,TGTGCCAGCAGCTTTTCAGACTACGAGCAGTACTTC
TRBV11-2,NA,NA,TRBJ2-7,CASSLDLNRYEQYF,TGTGCCAGCAGCTTAGATCTCAATAGATACGAGCAGTACTTC
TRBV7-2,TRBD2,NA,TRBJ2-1,CASSSSTSGNGQFF,TGTGCCAGCAGCTCCTCGACTAGCGGGAACGGGCAGTTCTTC
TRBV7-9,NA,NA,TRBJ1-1,CASSLAVGTLENAEAFF,TGTGCCAGCAGCTTAGCCGTTGGGACACTAGAAAACGCTGAAGCTTTCTTT
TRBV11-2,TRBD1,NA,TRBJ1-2,CASSLDGPGGNYGYTF,TGTGCCAGCAGCTTAGATGGGCCAGGGGGCAACTATGGCTACACCTTC
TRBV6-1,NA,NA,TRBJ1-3,CASRSTGTGNTIYF,TGTGCCAGCAGATCGACAGGAACTGGAAACACCATATATTTT
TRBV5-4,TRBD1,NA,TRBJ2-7,CASCRDRGPEQYF,TGTGCCAGCTGCCGGGACAGGGGACCCGAGCAGTACTTC
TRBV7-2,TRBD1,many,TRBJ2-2,CASSSWTGALNTGELFF,TGTGCCAGCAGCTCCTGGACAGGGGCCCTGAACACCGGGGAGCTGTTTTTT
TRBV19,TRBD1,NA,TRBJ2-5,CASSIAGQDRETQYF,TGTGCCAGTAGTATTGCGGGACAGGACCGAGAGACCCAGTACTTC
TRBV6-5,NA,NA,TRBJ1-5,CASLLDRYSNQPQHF,TGTGCCAGCCTACTAGACAGGTATAGCAATCAGCCCCAGCATTTT
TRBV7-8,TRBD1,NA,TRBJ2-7,CASNRDRGYEQYF,TGTGCCAGTAACCGGGACAGGGGGTACGAGCAGTACTTC
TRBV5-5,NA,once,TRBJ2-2,CASSLEGRNTGELFF,TGTGCCAGCAGCTTGGAAGGGAGGAACACCGGGGAGCTGTTTTTT
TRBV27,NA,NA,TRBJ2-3,CASSFGDLGPDPDTQYF,TGTGCCAGCAGTTTTGGGGACTTGGGTCCCGACCCAGATACGCAGTATTTT
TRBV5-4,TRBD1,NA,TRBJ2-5,CASRRDRGQETQYF,TGTGCCAGCAGGCGGGACAGGGGCCAAGAGACCCAGTACTTC
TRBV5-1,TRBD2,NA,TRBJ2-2,CASSSQASGLGELFF,TGCGCCAGCAGCTCGCAGGCTAGCGGACTCGGGGAGCTGTTTTTT
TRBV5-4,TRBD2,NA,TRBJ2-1,CASSELLAGAWSEQFF,TGTGCCAGCAGTGAGCTACTAGCGGGAGCTTGGAGTGAGCAGTTCTTC